This record concerns one T cell receptor beta chain sequence. The antigen is unknown. The record originates from a study of OX40 agonist ivuxolimab in advanced cancers. Looking at the study overall: Three patients showed partial responses: one hepatocellular carcinoma and two cutaneous melanoma cases. Study conclusions and caveats: Both blood CD4+ and CD8+ T cells showed clonal growth by week 6 at 0.1 to 3.0 mg/kg. Partial responders dosed at 0.1-3.0 mg/kg displayed clonal expansion ranking among the lowest.

Clones were read by immunoSEQ multiplex PCR, and TCRdb kept only the in-frame ones, dropping some. The sample yields around 70,000 clones, roughly 85% seen once. CDR1 is SGHNT and CDR2 is YENEEA in the germline V gene. The CDR3 spans 13 residues. V dropped 8 bases and J dropped 4 bases, with 12 bases sitting between them. V and J are TRBV11-3 and TRBJ2-1; no definite D call. The sequencing used CD4+ or CD8+ T cells sorted from blood, collected in a trial of the OX40 agonist ivuxolimab. The receptor was derived from an adult with an advanced solid tumor such as melanoma, head and neck, liver or kidney cancer. DNA of the CDR3: TGTGCCAGCTCCTTAGGTCCTTACAATGAGCAGTTCTTC. As protein: CASSLGPYNEQFF.